The 27 T cell receptor beta chains listed next were all sequenced from one sample in a study of beta chain features in type 1 diabetes listed by TCRdb under 2018. To prepare the library, the immunoSEQ multiplex PCR assay was applied. All of the isolated RNA was reverse transcribed with the High Capacity cDNA Reverse Transcription Kit, so expressed TCRB transcripts were sequenced. TCRdb mirrors the immuneACCESS table, restricted to in-frame sequences. Some clones are absent from its copies; in checked studies, under half trace to an unresolved V gene, and the reason for the others is unknown. Across this sample there are hundreds of thousands of clones, with 15% to 17% seen only once. The top ten hold more than 0.08% of the sample. The sequenced sample was naive CD4+ T cells from blood. Per the publication, the cell subset or site label means: true naive CD4+ T cells. The receptors were sampled from a man aged 18 to 30 in good health.

This chain uses TRBV29-1 with TRBJ2-1; 8 bases match TRBD1. This CDR3 is built from 13 residues. CDR1 SQVTM and CDR2 ANQGSEA come from the germline V gene. With V trimmed by 7 bases and J by 2 bases, 4 bases remained unmatched. In nucleotides, the CDR3 is TGCAGCGGAGGACAGGGCGCCTACAATGAGCAGTTCTTC. As protein: CSGGQGAYNEQFF.

This clone was picked up a small number of times. The chain recombines TRBV28 with TRBJ1-1; D is perhaps TRBD1 (5 bases). The length of the CDR3 is 14 residues. Germline V gives CDR1 MDHEN, CDR2 SYDVKM. The ends were cut back, 2 bases at V and 10 bases at J, with 17 bases in the middle. For the CDR3, the DNA is TGTGCCAGCAGTTTAACTACGGGGACCCAGGGAGCTTTCTTT. Translated: CASSLTTGTQGAFF.

The V and J genes are TRBV5-3 and TRBJ2-7; possibly TRBD2 for D (5 bases). TRBV5-3 is treated as an ORF (open reading frame) with a function not yet certain. CDR3 length: 13 residues. Trimming stripped 1 base from V and 2 bases from J, with 7 bases between. The CDR3 loop reads CARSLRGPYEQYF. The CDR3 region has the DNA TGTGCCAGAAGCTTGCGAGGGCCCTACGAGCAGTACTTC.

This clone has just a few counts. This chain uses TRBV7-2 with TRBJ1-4; possibly TRBD1 for D (5 bases). The CDR3 has 15 residues. V dropped 0 bases and J dropped 3 bases, with 8 bases sitting between them. Germline V gene sequence: CDR1 SGHTA, CDR2 FQGNSA. CDR3 amino acids: CASSLAGAANEKLFF. In DNA, the CDR3 is TGTGCCAGCAGCTTAGCAGGGGCAGCTAATGAAAAACTGTTTTTT.

This clone was observed a few times. This chain links TRBV7-2 with TRBJ1-2; D may be TRBD1 (6 bases). The CDR3 loop spans 15 amino acids. V shed 4 bases and J shed 7 bases, with 19 bases lying between them. CDR1 and CDR2 from the germline V gene are SGHTA and FQGNSA. The CDR3 loop is CASSSMGGSLGGYTF. The CDR3 DNA follows: TGTGCCAGCAGCTCCATGGGGGGCTCACTCGGTGGCTACACCTTC.

A few counts support this clone. The chain employs TRBV29-1 and TRBJ1-1; D unresolved. The germline V and J ends were trimmed by 5 bases and 11 bases, with 27 bases remaining between them. The CDR3 totals 15 residues. Per germline, CDR1 SQVTM and CDR2 ANQGSEA. CDR3 sequence (DNA): TGCAGCGTTAGGCCCGTCCCTCCGCGTTCCGACATCGCTTTCTTT. It is translated as CSVRPVPPRSDIAFF. The full variable domain, rest sourced from reference TRBV29-1 and TRBJ1-1, is SAVISQKPSRDICQRGTSLTIQCQVDSQVTMMFWYRQQPGQSLTLIATANQGSEATYESGFVIDKFPISRPNLTFSTLTVSNMSPEDSSIYLCSVRPVPPRSDIAFFGQGTRLTVV.

This clone has more than one count but fewer than ten. V and J are TRBV5-1 and TRBJ1-1, with D possibly matching TRBD1 (5 bases). Trimming removed 4 bases from V and 8 bases from J, with 15 bases in between. The CDR3 is 13 amino acids. Per the germline V gene, CDR1 is SGHRS and CDR2 is YFSETQ. The CDR3 spells CASSPGTAWEAFF. For the CDR3, the DNA is TGCGCCAGCAGCCCCGGGACCGCCTGGGAAGCTTTCTTT.

This chain joins TRBV5-1 and TRBJ2-7, with 10 bases lining up with TRBD2. The CDR3 runs 14 residues. CDR1 and CDR2 (germline): SGHRS, YFSETQ. With V trimmed by 4 bases and J by 4 bases, 5 bases remained unmatched. In DNA, the CDR3 is TGCGCCAGCAGCGCTACTAGCGGGGTATACGAGCAGTACTTC. This encodes CASSATSGVYEQYF.

The chain recombines TRBV6-5 with TRBJ1-4; no definite D call. This CDR3 spans 15 amino acids. Trimming took 4 bases from V and 5 from J, leaving 14 bases between them. The germline gives CDR1 MNHEY, CDR2 SVGAGI. The CDR3 DNA sequence: TGTGCCAGCAGTTGGGTTATTGGTGGGAATGAAAAACTGTTTTTT. This translates into CASSWVIGGNEKLFF.

A few counts support this clone. V gene TRBV10-3 combines with J gene TRBJ2-7; the match to TRBD1 covers 9 bases. Unmatched junction bases numbered 6, after V lost 3 bases and J lost 3 bases. The CDR3 loop spans 15 amino acids. In germline, CDR1 is ENHRY, CDR2 SYGVKD. The CDR3 spells CAISDPTGGGYEQYF. The CDR3 nucleotides read TGTGCCATCAGTGATCCGACAGGGGGGGGCTACGAGCAGTACTTC.

The V call is TRBV30, the J call TRBJ2-2, with 8 bases fitting TRBD2. Germline-derived CDR1 and CDR2 are GTSNPN and SVGIG (reference sequence). V lost 4 bases, J lost 1 base, and 11 bases stayed unmatched. The CDR3 has 17 residues. CDR3 coding DNA: TGTGCCTGGATCCCTTGGAGGCTAGCGGGGAACACCGGGGAGCTGTTTTTT. Translating gives CAWIPWRLAGNTGELFF.

This clone showed up just a few times. This chain connects TRBV28 to TRBJ2-7; 11 positions agree with TRBD1. The CDR3 is 15 residues long. V trimming: 8 bases; J trimming: 4 bases; junction bases outside the gene matches: 10. The V gene's germline CDR1 is MDHEN and CDR2 SYDVKM. CDR3 loop: CASATPGTGGYEQYF. As DNA, the CDR3 is TGTGCCAGCGCCACCCCCGGGACAGGGGGATACGAGCAGTACTTC.

This clone appeared a few times. The V gene is TRBV7-2, the J gene TRBJ1-2; tentative D call: TRBD1 (6 bases). This CDR3 region has 14 residues. V was cut by 2 bases and J by 8 bases, with 15 bases left in between. Germline CDR1 and CDR2: SGHTA and FQGNSA. The CDR3 nucleotides are TGTGCCAGCAGCTTATGGCAGGGGATGGGAGGCTACACCTTC. It translates to CASSLWQGMGGYTF.

The sample holds a few counts of this clone. This chain joins TRBV7-2 and TRBJ2-7; possible D gene TRBD1, 6 bases. The length of the CDR3 is 13 residues. The germline gives CDR1 SGHTA, CDR2 FQGNSA. Trimming cost V 1 base and J 10 bases, with 14 bases left between them. CDR3 nucleotides: TGTGCCAGCAGCTTAGAGAAAGGGGGAATACAGTACTTC. Protein sequence: CASSLEKGGIQYF.

V usage is TRBV9 and J usage is TRBJ1-6; perhaps TRBD1 as D (6 bases). The CDR3 spans 18 residues. Trimming shortened V by 4 bases and J by 0 bases, and 17 bases separated the two germline ends. Germline lookup yields CDR1 SGDLS and CDR2 YYNGEE. As DNA, the CDR3 is TGTGCCAGCAGCCTCGGACAGCCGATAAGCTCCTATAATTCACCCCTCCACTTT. Its protein product is CASSLGQPISSYNSPLHF.

The rearrangement links TRBV10-3 to TRBJ2-7; tentatively, D is TRBD1 or TRBD2 (5 bases each). CDR1 ENHRY and CDR2 SYGVKD come from the germline V gene. V lost 5 bases to trimming and J lost 5 bases, with 19 bases between them. There are 15 residues in the CDR3. CDR3 sequence reads: CAISNLEPGTNEQYF. The CDR3, as DNA: TGTGCCATCAGTAACCTTGAACCGGGGACCAACGAGCAGTACTTC.

The chain uses TRBV5-6 and TRBJ1-2, with TRBD1 as a possible D gene (6 bases). Germline V gives CDR1 SGHDT, CDR2 YYEEEE. V lost 4 bases, J lost 4 bases, and 20 bases lay in between. The CDR3 contains 16 residues. CDR3 DNA sequence: TGTGCCAGCAGCCGATACGGGTTGGGGGCCGGCTATGGCTACACCTTC. It specifies CASSRYGLGAGYGYTF.

The chain employs TRBV7-2 and TRBJ2-7, with TRBD2 as a possible D gene (5 bases). Germline V gene data show CDR1 as SGHTA and CDR2 as FQGNSA. Trimming pared 0 bases from V and 3 bases from J, leaving 15 bases between. The CDR3 extends over 16 amino acids. This CDR3 reads CASSLATTITHYEQYF. The CDR3 DNA reads TGTGCCAGCAGCTTAGCGACTACAATCACCCACTACGAGCAGTACTTC. Together with reference TRBV7-2 and TRBJ2-7, the CDR3 gives the full variable domain: GAGVSQSPSNKVTEKGKDVELRCDPISGHTALYWYRQSLGQGLEFLIYFQGNSAPDKSGLPSDRFSAERTGGSVSTLTIQRTQQEDSAVYLCASSLATTITHYEQYFGPGTRLTVT.

This clone has only a few counts. The sample contains more than one DNA sequence encoding this CDR3. This chain joins TRBV28 and TRBJ1-5; D is uncertain. The CDR3 extends over 11 amino acids. The V gene lost 2 bases and the J gene lost 6 bases, with 2 bases spanning the gap. Germline V gene data show CDR1 as MDHEN and CDR2 as SYDVKM. The CDR3: CASSLGQPQHF. CDR3 nucleotides: TGTGCCAGCAGTTTAGGTCAGCCCCAGCATTTT.

This clone has more than one count but fewer than ten. The rearrangement links TRBV5-4 to TRBJ2-2; possibly TRBD2 for D (6 bases). The CDR3 covers 16 residues. The V and J ends lost 4 bases and 0 bases respectively, with 13 bases between them. Germline CDR1 reads SGHNT; CDR2 reads YYREEE (reference sequence). CDR3 sequence: CASSAGLFTNTGELFF. CDR3 DNA sequence: TGTGCCAGCAGCGCCGGACTATTTACGAACACCGGGGAGCTGTTTTTT.

This chain connects TRBV5-4 to TRBJ1-1; D is uncertain. The CDR3 consists of 18 residues. Trimming shortened V by 4 bases and J by 2 bases, and 24 bases separated the two germline ends. Germline V gene lookup returns CDR1 SGHNT and CDR2 YYREEE (reference sequence). The CDR3 region is CASSPAIRRGWGNTEAFF. The CDR3 DNA reads as TGTGCCAGCAGCCCGGCCATAAGGCGGGGATGGGGAAACACTGAAGCTTTCTTT.

This clone was picked up a small number of times. Written as DNA, the CDR3 is TGTGCCAGCAGTCCGGGACAGGGCCTACTCACAGATACGCAGTATTTT. It yields the protein CASSPGQGLLTDTQYF. The V call is TRBV27, the J call TRBJ2-3, with 9 nucleotides matching TRBD1. Trimming took 5 bases from V and 2 from J; bases not matched to a gene: 8. CDR3 length: 16 amino acids. The germline CDR1 and CDR2 sequences are MNHEY and SMNVEV (reference sequence).

This clone was found a few times. The V gene is TRBV5-1, the J gene TRBJ2-7, with 9 bases that match TRBD1. V was clipped by 5 bases and J by 6 bases; unmatched bases: 6. The CDR3 has 13 amino acids. Germline-derived CDR1 and CDR2 are SGHRS and YFSETQ. The CDR3 protein is CASRWTGVSEQYF. CDR3 nucleotide sequence: TGCGCCAGCAGGTGGACAGGGGTGTCCGAGCAGTACTTC.

V and J are TRBV5-1 and TRBJ1-2; 11 positions match TRBD1. The CDR3 is 17 residues long. Trimming at V came to 1 base and at J to 5 bases, leaving 10 bases not matched to a gene. Germline lookup yields CDR1 SGHRS and CDR2 YFSETQ. DNA for the CDR3: TGCGCCAGCAGCTTGTCTGGACAGGGGGCGAACGCGTATGGCTACACCTTC. Protein sequence: CASSLSGQGANAYGYTF.

With regard to this clone: Sequence at one end of the junction differs from germline and may be a read error. This chain joins TRBV15 and TRBJ2-6, with D uncertain. The CDR3 has 17 amino acids. Germline V gene sequence: CDR1 LNHNV, CDR2 YYDKDF (reference sequence). The CDR3 reads CASSREGRSSGANVLTF. CDR3 DNA sequence: TGTGCCTCCAGCAGAGAAGGCCGGAGCTCTGGGGCCAACGTCCTGACTTTC.

In this sample, this clone turned up a few times. The genes are TRBV4-2 and TRBJ2-7, with TRBD2 matching over 10 bases. The CDR3 covers 15 residues. Germline lookup yields CDR1 LGHNA and CDR2 YNFKEQ. V lost 2 bases, J lost 5 bases, and 6 bases stayed unmatched. This CDR3 is CASSQHSGTSDEQYF. DNA for the CDR3: TGTGCCAGCAGCCAACATTCCGGGACTAGCGACGAGCAGTACTTC.

This clone was picked up a small number of times. The chain is built from TRBV7-2 and TRBJ2-7, with D perhaps matching TRBD1 or TRBD2 (7 bases each). The CDR3 spans 16 residues. The germline V gene encodes CDR1 SGHTA and CDR2 FQGNSA. V gave up 0 bases and J gave up 2 bases, with 14 bases separating them. CDR3 in amino acids: CASSLARGGGPYEQYF. CDR3 sequence (DNA): TGTGCCAGCAGCTTAGCGCGGGGAGGGGGCCCCTACGAGCAGTACTTC.